Listed below are T cell receptor beta chains from one sample, sequenced in a study of neurological immune-mediated disorders. Using its own MiXCR run on the 5' RACE reads, TCRdb lists one record per CDR3 protein. The sample holds tens of thousands of distinct CDR3 sequences, around 2.3% seen once. The sequencing sample was made of PBMCs. These receptors were obtained from a man aged 45-60 years with multiple sclerosis. CDR3s include the opening cysteine and the closing phenylalanine or tryptophan. Each record gives: clone size, J gene, D gene, V gene, CDR3 protein, CDR3 DNA. A D gene is named only where the DNA matches it firmly. Size is omitted from some rows. Given values are once, few, many or a class for expanded clones.

>.|TRBJ1-6|TRBD1|TRBV29-1
CSVGGTDNSPLNF
TGCAGCGTGGGCGGGACAGATAATTCACCCCTCAACTTT
>many|TRBJ2-1|TRBD2|TRBV6-1
CASSVGLAGREQFF
TGTGCCAGCTCAGTGGGACTAGCGGGGCGTGAGCAGTTCTTC
>.|TRBJ2-2|.|TRBV28
CASSLWLTGELFF
TGTGCCAGCAGCTTATGGCTCACCGGGGAGCTGTTTTTT
>many|TRBJ1-4|.|TRBV6-5
CASSYSMGEKLFF
TGTGCCAGCAGTTACTCTATGGGGGAAAAACTGTTTTTT
>many|TRBJ1-2|.|TRBV20-1
CSAYPSGYTF
TGCAGTGCCTACCCCTCTGGCTACACCTTC
>many|TRBJ1-2|.|TRBV12-3/TRBV12-4
CASSRRKSYTF
TGTGCCAGCAGTAGGCGCAAATCCTACACCTTC
>many|TRBJ1-4|.|TRBV28
CASSVAGEKLFF
TGTGCCAGCAGTGTGGCGGGAGAAAAACTGTTTTTT
>many|TRBJ2-3|.|TRBV11-2
CASSPRKGGYGTQYF
TGTGCCAGCAGCCCAAGAAAGGGCGGTTATGGTACGCAGTATTTT
>many|TRBJ2-3|.|TRBV20-1
CSARDPGLDHTQYF
TGCAGTGCTAGAGATCCTGGTTTGGACCATACGCAGTATTTT
>many|TRBJ1-3|.|TRBV9
CASSVATGHGISENTIYF
TGTGCCAGCAGCGTAGCTACAGGACACGGAATTTCAGAAAACACCATATATTTT
>many|TRBJ2-3|.|TRBV18
CASSPPSTDTQYF
TGTGCCAGCTCACCACCTAGCACAGATACGCAGTATTTT
>many|TRBJ2-1|.|TRBV29-1
CSVDRTGYNEQFF
TGCAGCGTTGACCGCACCGGGTACAATGAGCAGTTCTTC
>many|TRBJ1-2|TRBD1|TRBV3-1
CASSRGTGDGYTF
TGTGCCAGCAGCCGTGGGACAGGGGATGGCTACACCTTC
>many|TRBJ1-1|.|TRBV12-3/TRBV12-4
CASSLRGDVTEAFF
TGTGCCAGCAGTTTAAGAGGGGATGTCACTGAAGCTTTCTTT
>many|TRBJ2-1|TRBD2|TRBV12-3/TRBV12-4
CASTPSGGYNEQFF
TGTGCCAGCACCCCAAGCGGGGGGTACAATGAGCAGTTCTTC
>many|TRBJ2-1|TRBD2|TRBV20-1
CSARERSGGVNEQFF
TGCAGTGCTAGAGAGCGGAGCGGGGGGGTAAATGAGCAGTTCTTC
>many|TRBJ1-2|.|TRBV3-1
CASSQPGGLHYGYTF
TGTGCCAGCAGCCAGCCAGGTGGGCTGCATTATGGCTACACCTTC
>.|TRBJ2-1|.|TRBV20-1
CSASVMQGLDEQFF
TGCAGTGCTAGCGTTATGCAGGGTCTGGATGAGCAGTTCTTC
>many|TRBJ2-7|TRBD1|TRBV7-2
CASSLSPTGAYEQYF
TGTGCCAGCAGCTTATCCCCGACAGGGGCCTACGAGCAGTACTTC
>many|TRBJ2-6|.|TRBV4-1
CASKQYSGANVLTF
TGCGCCAGCAAGCAGTACTCTGGGGCCAACGTCCTGACTTTC
>many|TRBJ1-4|.|TRBV7-9
CASSQGTGNANEKLFF
TGTGCCAGCAGCCAAGGGACGGGGAATGCTAATGAAAAACTGTTTTTT
>many|TRBJ2-1|.|TRBV6-2/TRBV6-3
CASSSSPSGEQFF
TGTGCCAGCAGCTCTAGCCCGTCGGGTGAGCAGTTCTTC
>.|TRBJ1-6|.|TRBV19
CASSILNSPLHF
TGTGCCAGTAGTATACTGAATTCACCCCTCCACTTT
>many|TRBJ2-2|TRBD2|TRBV20-1
CSAPVGGGRTGELFF
TGCAGTGCGCCCGTCGGGGGGGGCCGCACCGGGGAGCTGTTTTTT